This T cell receptor (beta chain) was sequenced for a study of CD8 T cells in ankylosing spondylitis. Study conclusions and caveats: Ankylosing spondylitis blood appeared to be characterized by a TCR beta motif of several highly homologous variants.

A few counts support this clonotype. Antigen specificity is unknown. MiXCR was run by TCRdb on the 5' RACE reads, yielding one entry per CDR3 protein. The sample contains about 400,000 distinct CDR3 sequences, more than 20% of which appear only once. Germline lookup yields CDR1 SEHNR and CDR2 FQNEAQ (reference sequence). The CDR3 contains 13 residues. The V end lost 6 bases, the J end lost 0 bases, and 8 bases lay between the germline ends. V is TRBV7-9 and J is TRBJ1-1, with D uncertain. This receptor was taken from a male donor with ankylosing spondylitis. The sequenced sample was blood, either unsorted or a sorted T cell fraction (not recorded which). CDR3 bases: TGTGCCAGCAGTCGTGTCATGAACACTGAAGCTTTCTTT. Its translation: CASSRVMNTEAFF.